The entry below describes one T cell receptor beta chain. Its specificity is unknown. This entry belongs to a study of identical twins. Study-wide results and caveats: Cord blood beta clonotypes present at high abundance carried fewer insertions; no such pattern appeared in memory repertoires. There was an excess of low generation probability in the out-of-frame alpha sequences that twins shared. Diverse VJ usage suggested most zero-insertion clonotypes were not invariant T cells. Twin pairs had excess sharing that was weaker in beta out-of-frame sequences.

This CDR3 spans 16 amino acids. CDR1 and CDR2 from the germline V gene are LGHNA and YNFKEQ. Using its own MiXCR run on the 5' RACE reads, TCRdb lists one record per CDR3 protein. The data contain around 1.7 million distinct CDR3 sequences, 25% to 35% of them singletons. The clonotype was recovered from a newborn girl in good health. The chain couples TRBV4-2 to TRBJ2-1, with 8 bases lining up with TRBD1. The J call may be faulty, since TRBJ2-7 better matches the DNA end. Sequences were obtained from cord blood. CDR3 sequence: CASSQHDRGWYNEQYF. The CDR3 DNA reads as TGTGCCAGCAGCCAACATGACAGGGGTTGGTACAATGAGCAGTACTTC.